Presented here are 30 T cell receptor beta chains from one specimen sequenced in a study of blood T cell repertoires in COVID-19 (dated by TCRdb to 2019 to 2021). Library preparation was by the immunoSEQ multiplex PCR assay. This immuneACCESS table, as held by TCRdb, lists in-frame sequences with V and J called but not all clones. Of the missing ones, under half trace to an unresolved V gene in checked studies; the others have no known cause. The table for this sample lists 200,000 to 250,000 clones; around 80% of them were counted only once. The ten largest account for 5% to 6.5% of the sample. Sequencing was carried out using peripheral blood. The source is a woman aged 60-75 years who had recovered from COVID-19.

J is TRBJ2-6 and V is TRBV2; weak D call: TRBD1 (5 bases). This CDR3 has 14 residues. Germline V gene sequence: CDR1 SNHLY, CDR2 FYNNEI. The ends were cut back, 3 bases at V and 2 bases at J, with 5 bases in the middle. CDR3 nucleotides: TGTGCCAGCAGTGACAGGGCTGGGGCCAACGTCCTGACTTTC. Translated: CASSDRAGANVLTF.

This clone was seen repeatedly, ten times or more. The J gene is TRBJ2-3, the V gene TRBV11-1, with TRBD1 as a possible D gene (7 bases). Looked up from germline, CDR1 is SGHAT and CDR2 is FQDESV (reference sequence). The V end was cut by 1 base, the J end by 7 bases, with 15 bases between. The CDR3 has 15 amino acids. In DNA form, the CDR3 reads TGTGCCAGCAGCTTAGAGCAGGGGGGCGCTTATACGCAGTATTTT. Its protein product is CASSLEQGGAYTQYF.

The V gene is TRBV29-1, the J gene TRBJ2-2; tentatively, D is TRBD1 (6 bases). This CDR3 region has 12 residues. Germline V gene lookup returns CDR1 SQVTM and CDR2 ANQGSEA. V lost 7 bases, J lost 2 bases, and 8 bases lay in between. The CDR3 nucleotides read TGCAGCGCGGACAGAAACACCGGGGAGCTGTTTTTT. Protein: CSADRNTGELFF.

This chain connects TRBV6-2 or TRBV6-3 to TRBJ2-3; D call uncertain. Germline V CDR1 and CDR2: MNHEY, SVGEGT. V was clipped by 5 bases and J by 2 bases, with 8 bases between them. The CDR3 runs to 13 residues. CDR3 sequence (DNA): TGTGCCAGCAGTCCGACTCACACAGATACGCAGTATTTT. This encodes CASSPTHTDTQYF.

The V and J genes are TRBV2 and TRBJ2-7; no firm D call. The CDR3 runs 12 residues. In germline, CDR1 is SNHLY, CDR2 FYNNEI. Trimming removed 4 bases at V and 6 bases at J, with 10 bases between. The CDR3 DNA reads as TGTGCCAGCAGTGCCCCCCCCGGCGAGCAGTACTTC. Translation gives CASSAPPGEQYF. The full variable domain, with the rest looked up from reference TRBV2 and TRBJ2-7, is EPEVTQTPSHQVTQMGQEVILRCVPISNHLYFYWYRQILGQKVEFLVSFYNNEISEKSEIFDDQFSVERPDGSNFTLKIRSTKLEDSAMYFCASSAPPGEQYFGPGTRLTVT.

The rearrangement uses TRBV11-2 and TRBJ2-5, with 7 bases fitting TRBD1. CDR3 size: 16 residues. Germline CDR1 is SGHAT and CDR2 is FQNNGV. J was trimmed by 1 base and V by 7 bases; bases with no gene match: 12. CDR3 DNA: TGTGCCAGCAACCGGCAGGGGGAAAGCCTCCAAGAGACCCAGTACTTC. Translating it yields CASNRQGESLQETQYF. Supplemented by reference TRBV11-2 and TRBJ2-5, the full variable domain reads EAGVAQSPRYKIIEKRQSVAFWCNPISGHATLYWYQQILGQGPKLLIQFQNNGVVDDSQLPKDRFSAERLKGVDSTLKIQPAKLEDSAVYLCASNRQGESLQETQYFGPGTRLLVL.

The CDR3 nucleotides are TGTGCCAGCGGTGGAGGGATTCGTGGCTACACCTTC. It codes for CASGGGIRGYTF. The chain joins TRBV2 to TRBJ1-2, with D uncertain. The CDR3 spans 12 residues. The germline CDR1 and CDR2 sequences are SNHLY and FYNNEI. Trimming pared 8 bases from V and 7 bases from J, leaving 14 bases between.

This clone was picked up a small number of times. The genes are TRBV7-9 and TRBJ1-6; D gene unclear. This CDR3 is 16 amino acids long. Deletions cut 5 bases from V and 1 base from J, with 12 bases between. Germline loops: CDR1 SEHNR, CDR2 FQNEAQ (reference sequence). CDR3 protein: CASSPHTPSYNSPLHF. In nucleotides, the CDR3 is TGTGCCAGCAGCCCCCACACCCCGTCCTATAATTCACCCCTCCACTTT.

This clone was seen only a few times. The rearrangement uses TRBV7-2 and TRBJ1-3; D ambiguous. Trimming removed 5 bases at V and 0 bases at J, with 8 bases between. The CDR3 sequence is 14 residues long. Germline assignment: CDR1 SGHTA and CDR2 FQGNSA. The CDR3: CASSAQSSGNTIYF. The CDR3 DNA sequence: TGTGCCAGCAGCGCACAAAGCTCTGGAAACACCATATATTTT.

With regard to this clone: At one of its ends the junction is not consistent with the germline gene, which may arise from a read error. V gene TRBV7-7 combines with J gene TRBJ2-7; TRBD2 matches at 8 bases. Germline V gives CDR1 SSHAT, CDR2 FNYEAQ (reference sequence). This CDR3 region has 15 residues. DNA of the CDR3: TGTGCTAGCAGCCCGGGGGGGTCGGGTAGCTACGAGCAGTACTTC. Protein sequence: CASSPGGSGSYEQYF.

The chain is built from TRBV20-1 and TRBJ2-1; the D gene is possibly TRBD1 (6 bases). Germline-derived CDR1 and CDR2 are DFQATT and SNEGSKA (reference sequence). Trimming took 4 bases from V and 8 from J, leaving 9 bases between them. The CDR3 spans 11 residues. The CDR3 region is CSANREHEQFF. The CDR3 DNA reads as TGCAGTGCTAACAGGGAGCATGAGCAGTTCTTC.

The CDR3 bases are TGCGCCAGCAGTGAGCAGATAGGGGCGAAAGCTAACTATGGCTACACCTTC. Encoded protein: CASSEQIGAKANYGYTF. The chain joins TRBV10-1 to TRBJ1-2; maybe TRBD1 (5 bases). The CDR3 runs to 17 residues. The V gene lost 2 bases and the J gene lost 0 bases, with 16 bases spanning the gap. CDR1 WNHNN and CDR2 SYGVQD come from the germline V gene (reference sequence).

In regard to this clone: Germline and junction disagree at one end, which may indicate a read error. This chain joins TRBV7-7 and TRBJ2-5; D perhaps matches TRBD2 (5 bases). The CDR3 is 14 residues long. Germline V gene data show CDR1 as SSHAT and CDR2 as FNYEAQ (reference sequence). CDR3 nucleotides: TGTGCTAGCAGCTTAGGGCTAGCCCAAGAGACCCAGTACTTC. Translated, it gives CASSLGLAQETQYF.

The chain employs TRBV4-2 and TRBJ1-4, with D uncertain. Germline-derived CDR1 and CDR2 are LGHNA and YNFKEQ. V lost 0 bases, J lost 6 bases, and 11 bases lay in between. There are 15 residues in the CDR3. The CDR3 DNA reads TGTGCCAGCAGCCAAGATCCCGGAGTGGATGAAAAACTGTTTTTT. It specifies CASSQDPGVDEKLFF.

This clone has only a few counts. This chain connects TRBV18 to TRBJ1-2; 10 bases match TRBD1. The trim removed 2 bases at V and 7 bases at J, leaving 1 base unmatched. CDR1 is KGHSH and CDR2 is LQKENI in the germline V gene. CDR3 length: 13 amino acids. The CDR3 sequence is CASSPWDRGGYTF. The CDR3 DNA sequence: TGTGCCAGCTCACCATGGGACAGGGGTGGCTACACCTTC.

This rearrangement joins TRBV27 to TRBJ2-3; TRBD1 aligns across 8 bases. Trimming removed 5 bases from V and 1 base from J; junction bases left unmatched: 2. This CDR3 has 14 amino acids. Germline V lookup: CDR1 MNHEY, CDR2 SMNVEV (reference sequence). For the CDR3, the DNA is TGTGCCAGCAGTCTGGACAGGGGCACAGATACGCAGTATTTT. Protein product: CASSLDRGTDTQYF.

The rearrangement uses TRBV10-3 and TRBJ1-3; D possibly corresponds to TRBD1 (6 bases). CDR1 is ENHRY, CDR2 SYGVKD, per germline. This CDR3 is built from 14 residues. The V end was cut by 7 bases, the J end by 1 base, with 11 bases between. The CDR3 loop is CAIKQQGSGNTIYF. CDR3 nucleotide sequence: TGTGCCATCAAGCAACAGGGTTCTGGAAACACCATATATTTT.

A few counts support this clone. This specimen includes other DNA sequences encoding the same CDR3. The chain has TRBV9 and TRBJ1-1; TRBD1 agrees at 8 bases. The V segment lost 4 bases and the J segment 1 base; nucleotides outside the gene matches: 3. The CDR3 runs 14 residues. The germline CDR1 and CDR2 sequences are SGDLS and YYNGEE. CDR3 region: CASSPGTGNTEAFF. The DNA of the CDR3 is TGTGCCAGCAGCCCTGGGACAGGGAACACTGAAGCTTTCTTT.

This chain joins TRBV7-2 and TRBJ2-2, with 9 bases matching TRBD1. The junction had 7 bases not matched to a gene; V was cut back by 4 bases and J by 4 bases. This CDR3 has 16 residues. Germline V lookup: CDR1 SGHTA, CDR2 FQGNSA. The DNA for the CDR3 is TGTGCCAGCAGCTGGACAGGGGTCTCCGGCACCGGGGAGCTGTTTTTT. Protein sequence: CASSWTGVSGTGELFF.

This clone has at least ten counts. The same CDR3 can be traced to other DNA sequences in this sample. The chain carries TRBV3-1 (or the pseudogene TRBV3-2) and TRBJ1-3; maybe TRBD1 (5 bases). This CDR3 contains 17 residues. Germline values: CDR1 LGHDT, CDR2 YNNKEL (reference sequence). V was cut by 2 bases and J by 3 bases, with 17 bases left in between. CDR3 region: CASSQRPQGRGGNTIYF. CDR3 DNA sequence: TGTGCCAGCAGCCAAAGACCGCAGGGAAGAGGTGGAAACACCATATATTTT.

The CDR3 reads CASSQDLLAGGRYNEQFF. The CDR3 DNA reads TGTGCCAGCAGCCAAGACCTACTAGCGGGGGGGCGGTACAATGAGCAGTTCTTC. The chain carries TRBV3-1 (or the pseudogene TRBV3-2) and TRBJ2-1; 13 bases fit TRBD2. The germline V gene has CDR1 LGHDT and CDR2 YNNKEL (reference sequence). The CDR3 is 18 amino acids. J was trimmed by 4 bases and V by 0 bases; bases with no gene match: 6.

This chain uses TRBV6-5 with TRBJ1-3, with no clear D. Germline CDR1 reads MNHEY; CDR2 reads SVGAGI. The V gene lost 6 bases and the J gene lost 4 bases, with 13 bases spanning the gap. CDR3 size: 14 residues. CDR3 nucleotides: TGTGCCAGCAGATTCTCCGGTCCCGGAAACACCATATATTTT. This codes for CASRFSGPGNTIYF.

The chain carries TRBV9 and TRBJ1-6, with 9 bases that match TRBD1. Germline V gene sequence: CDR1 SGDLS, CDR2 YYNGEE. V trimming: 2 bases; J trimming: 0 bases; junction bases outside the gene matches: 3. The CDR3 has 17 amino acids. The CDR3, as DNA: TGTGCCAGCAGCGTCGGACAGGGGCGCTCCTATAATTCACCCCTCCACTTT. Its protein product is CASSVGQGRSYNSPLHF.

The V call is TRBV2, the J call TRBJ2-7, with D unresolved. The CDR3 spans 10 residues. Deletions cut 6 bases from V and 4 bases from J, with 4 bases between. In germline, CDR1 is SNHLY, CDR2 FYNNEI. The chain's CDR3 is CASRSYEQYF. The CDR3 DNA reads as TGTGCCAGCAGATCATACGAGCAGTACTTC. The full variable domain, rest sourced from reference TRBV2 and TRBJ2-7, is EPEVTQTPSHQVTQMGQEVILRCVPISNHLYFYWYRQILGQKVEFLVSFYNNEISEKSEIFDDQFSVERPDGSNFTLKIRSTKLEDSAMYFCASRSYEQYFGPGTRLTVT.

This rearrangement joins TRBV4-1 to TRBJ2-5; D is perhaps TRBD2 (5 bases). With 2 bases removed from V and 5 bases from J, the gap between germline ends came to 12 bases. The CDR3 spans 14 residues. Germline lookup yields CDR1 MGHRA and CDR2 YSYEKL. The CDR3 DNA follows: TGCGCCAGCAGCCAACCCCGGGATCGGGAGACCCAGTACTTC. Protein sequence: CASSQPRDRETQYF.

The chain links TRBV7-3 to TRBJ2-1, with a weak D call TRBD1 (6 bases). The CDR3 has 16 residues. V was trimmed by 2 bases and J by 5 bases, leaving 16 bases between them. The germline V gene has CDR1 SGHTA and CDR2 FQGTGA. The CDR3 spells CASSLGTGHGNNEQFF. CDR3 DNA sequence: TGTGCCAGCAGCTTAGGGACGGGACACGGCAACAATGAGCAGTTCTTC.

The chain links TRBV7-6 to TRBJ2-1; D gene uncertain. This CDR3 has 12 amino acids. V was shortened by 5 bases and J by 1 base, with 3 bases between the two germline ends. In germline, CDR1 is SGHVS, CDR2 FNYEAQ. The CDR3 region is CASSRSYNEQFF. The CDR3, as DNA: TGTGCCAGCAGCCGGTCCTACAATGAGCAGTTCTTC.

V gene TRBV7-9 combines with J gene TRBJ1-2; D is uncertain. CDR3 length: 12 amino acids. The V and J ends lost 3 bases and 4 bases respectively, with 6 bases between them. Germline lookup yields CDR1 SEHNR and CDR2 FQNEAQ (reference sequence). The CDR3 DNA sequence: TGTGCCAGCAGCTTTTACAGCTATGGCTACACCTTC. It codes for CASSFYSYGYTF. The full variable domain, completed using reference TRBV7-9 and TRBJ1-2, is DTGVSQNPRHKITKRGQNVTFRCDPISEHNRLYWYRQTLGQGPEFLTYFQNEAQLEKSRLLSDRFSAERPKGSFSTLEIQRTEQGDSAMYLCASSFYSYGYTFGSGTRLTVV.

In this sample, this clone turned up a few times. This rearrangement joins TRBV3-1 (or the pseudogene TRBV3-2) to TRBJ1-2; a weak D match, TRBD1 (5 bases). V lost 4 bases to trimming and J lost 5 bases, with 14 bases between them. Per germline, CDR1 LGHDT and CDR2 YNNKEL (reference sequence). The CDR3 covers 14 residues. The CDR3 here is CASSLDSGLYGYTF. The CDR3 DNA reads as TGTGCCAGCAGCCTCGACAGTGGGCTATATGGCTACACCTTC.

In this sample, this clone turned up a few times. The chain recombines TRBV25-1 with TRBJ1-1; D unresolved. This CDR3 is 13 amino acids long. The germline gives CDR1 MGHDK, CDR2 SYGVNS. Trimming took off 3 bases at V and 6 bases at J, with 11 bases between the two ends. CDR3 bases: TGTGCCAGCAGTGACGGGGTAGGACCTGAAGCTTTCTTT. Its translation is CASSDGVGPEAFF.